Presented here are 19 T cell receptor beta chains from one specimen sequenced in a study of T cells in localized non-small cell lung cancer. Measured with immunoSEQ multiplex PCR; TCRdb has only the in-frame clones, and not every one. This sample has some 85,000 clones; over 70% occur once, and the top ten carry 15% to 20%. Here the sequenced sample was PBMCs, taken before any cancer treatment. The receptors originated from a man aged 40 to 69 with stage II squamous cell lung carcinoma.

The chain joins TRBV21-1 to TRBJ1-3; the table names TRBD1, a call not compared with the DNA. TRBV21-1 represents a pseudogene. The CDR3 totals 15 residues. CDR3 loop: CASSKRGQGLNTIYF. CDR3 DNA: TGTGCCAGCAGCAAAAGGGGACAGGGGTTAAACACCATATATTTT.

The chain recombines TRBV27 with TRBJ1-2, with D possibly TRBD1 on 6 matching bases. Trimming left V 3 bases short and J 2 bases short, with 7 bases between. CDR1 is MNHEY, CDR2 SMNVEV, per germline (reference sequence). This CDR3 is built from 13 residues. The CDR3 here is CASSFRGNYGYTF. The CDR3 DNA reads TGTGCCAGCAGTTTCAGGGGCAACTATGGCTACACCTTC.

The rearrangement links TRBV7-9 to TRBJ2-3; weak D call: TRBD1 (5 bases). This CDR3 spans 14 amino acids. V gave up 2 bases and J gave up 3 bases, with 9 bases separating them. The germline CDR1 and CDR2 sequences are SEHNR and FQNEAQ (reference sequence). The CDR3 is CASSLIQGTDTQYF. DNA for the CDR3: TGTGCCAGCAGCTTAATTCAGGGTACAGATACGCAGTATTTT.

The chain uses TRBV5-1 and TRBJ1-1; D is unresolved. This CDR3 region has 16 residues. The V end lost 1 base, the J end lost 5 bases, and 18 bases lay between the germline ends. Germline CDR1 reads SGHRS; CDR2 reads YFSETQ. CDR3 amino acids: CASSLFGNRALTEAFF. The DNA for the CDR3 is TGCGCCAGCAGCTTGTTCGGGAATAGGGCATTGACTGAAGCTTTCTTT. The whole variable domain, filled in from reference TRBV5-1 and TRBJ1-1, reads KAGVTQTPRYLIKTRGQQVTLSCSPISGHRSVSWYQQTPGQGLQFLFEYFSETQRNKGNFPGRFSGRQFSNSRSEMNVSTLELGDSALYLCASSLFGNRALTEAFFGQGTRLTVV.

V gene TRBV7-6 combines with J gene TRBJ2-5, with TRBD2 identical over 10 bases. Trimming cost V 5 bases and J 5 bases; bases outside gene matches: 11. Germline V gene lookup returns CDR1 SGHVS and CDR2 FNYEAQ. This CDR3 has 16 amino acids. The CDR3 is CASSGHTSGDGETQYF. CDR3 nucleotides: TGTGCCAGCAGCGGGCATACTAGCGGGGATGGGGAGACCCAGTACTTC.

V and J are TRBV4-1 and TRBJ2-5; possibly TRBD1 or TRBD2 for D (7 bases each). Germline assignment: CDR1 MGHRA and CDR2 YSYEKL. This CDR3 has 16 residues. V dropped 2 bases and J dropped 5 bases, with 18 bases sitting between them. The CDR3 spells CASSQREGAVLETQYF. In DNA, the CDR3 is TGCGCCAGCAGCCAAAGGGAGGGGGCGGTATTGGAGACCCAGTACTTC.

The chain carries TRBV9 and TRBJ2-1; TRBD2 aligns across 10 bases. The junction had 9 bases not matched to a gene; V was cut back by 4 bases and J by 8 bases. Germline V gives CDR1 SGDLS, CDR2 YYNGEE. The CDR3 length is 15 residues. In DNA form, the CDR3 reads TGTGCCAGCAGCATTACTAGCGGGGCGCTCGATGAGCAGTTCTTC. This sequence encodes CASSITSGALDEQFF.

This clone was seen only a few times. In the same sample, other DNA sequences code for this CDR3. This sequence joins TRBV4-2 and TRBJ1-1; TRBD1 might be the D (5 bases). CDR1 is LGHNA and CDR2 is YNFKEQ in the germline V gene. Trimming removed 4 bases at V and 5 bases at J, with 11 bases between. This CDR3 contains 13 residues. Here the CDR3 reads CASSRAGRTEAFF. Written as DNA, the CDR3 is TGTGCCAGCAGCCGGGCAGGGAGAACTGAAGCTTTCTTT.

The CDR3: CAWRTGGTLTDTQYF. CDR3 coding DNA: TGTGCCTGGAGGACCGGGGGGACACTCACAGATACGCAGTATTTT. This rearrangement joins TRBV30 to TRBJ2-3, with TRBD2 as a possible D gene (7 bases). The CDR3 consists of 15 residues. The germline CDR1 and CDR2 sequences are GTSNPN and SVGIG (reference sequence). V dropped 3 bases and J dropped 2 bases, with 15 bases sitting between them.

This clone was picked up a small number of times. For the CDR3, the DNA is TGTGCCAGCTCACCACCCGGCAGGGGGAACACTGAAGCTTTCTTT. Protein sequence: CASSPPGRGNTEAFF. The genes are TRBV18 and TRBJ1-1, with D possibly being TRBD1 (6 bases). Trimming stripped 0 bases from V and 1 base from J, with 9 bases between. The germline CDR1 and CDR2 sequences are KGHSH and LQKENI. This CDR3 is built from 15 residues.

This clone was picked up many times. The chain is built from TRBV6-1 and TRBJ2-7; the match to TRBD1 covers 8 bases. Germline CDR1 is MNHNS and CDR2 is SASEGT. Trimming removed 5 bases from V and 2 bases from J; junction bases left unmatched: 8. This CDR3 is built from 15 residues. CDR3 sequence: CASSFWTGTTYEQYF. The CDR3 nucleotides read TGTGCCAGCAGTTTCTGGACAGGGACCACCTACGAGCAGTACTTC.

In its sample, this clone was seen a few times. For the CDR3, the DNA is TGTGCCAGCAGTTTAGCAGGGGGCCGGTATGGCTACACCTTC. It specifies CASSLAGGRYGYTF. The chain carries TRBV27 and TRBJ1-2; 8 bases are shared with TRBD1. With 2 bases clipped from V and 5 bases from J, the junction kept 4 bases outside the gene matches. The germline V gene has CDR1 MNHEY and CDR2 SMNVEV (reference sequence). The CDR3 totals 14 residues.

V and J are TRBV19 and TRBJ2-3; 7 nucleotides agree with TRBD2. Unmatched junction bases numbered 11, after V lost 5 bases and J lost 6 bases. CDR1 LNHDA and CDR2 SQIVND come from the germline V gene (reference sequence). The CDR3 has 15 amino acids. DNA for the CDR3: TGTGCCAGTAGTCCCCAGACTAGCTGGGGTGATACGCAGTATTTT. It specifies CASSPQTSWGDTQYF.

A single count supports this clone. The chain links TRBV2 to TRBJ2-5, with D perhaps matching TRBD1 (6 bases). CDR1 and CDR2 from the germline V gene are SNHLY and FYNNEI. The CDR3 is made up of 13 amino acids. The V end was cut by 7 bases, the J end by 7 bases, with 16 bases between. In DNA, the CDR3 is TGTGCCAGCAATGTCCAGGGGACCGGGACCCAGTACTTC. Protein product: CASNVQGTGTQYF.

The V gene is TRBV4-3, the J gene TRBJ2-6; no firm D call. Trimming removed 0 bases at V and 1 base at J, with 10 bases between. This CDR3 has 17 residues. In germline, CDR1 is LGHNA, CDR2 YSLEER. CDR3 sequence reads: CASSQDERQSGANVLTF. The CDR3 DNA is TGCGCCAGCAGCCAAGATGAGAGGCAGTCTGGGGCCAACGTCCTGACTTTC.

The V call is TRBV30, the J call TRBJ2-3; 7 positions agree with TRBD2. J lost 14 bases, V lost 2 bases, and 13 bases had no gene match. The CDR3 is 13 residues long. From germline, CDR1 is GTSNPN and CDR2 SVGIG (reference sequence). CDR3 amino acids: CAWSLTGGGTTYF. The DNA for the CDR3 is TGTGCCTGGAGTCTGACTGGCGGGGGAACGACGTATTTT. Full variable domain (remainder filled in from reference TRBV30 and TRBJ2-3): SQTIHQWPATLVQPVGSPLSLECTVEGTSNPNLYWYRQAAGRGLQLLFYSVGIGQISSEVPQNLSASRPQDRQFILSSKKLLLSDSGFYLCAWSLTGGGTTYFGPGTRLTVL.

The chain uses TRBV28 and TRBJ1-4; no reliable D call. There are 17 residues in the CDR3. The V end lost 4 bases, the J end lost 0 bases, and 15 bases lay between the germline ends. The germline V gene has CDR1 MDHEN and CDR2 SYDVKM. As DNA, the CDR3 is TGTGCCAGCAGTTCGAACCATTTACTTACAACTAATGAAAAACTGTTTTTT. Translated, it gives CASSSNHLLTTNEKLFF.

The CDR3 DNA is TGTGCCAGCAGAAAGGAGTCTTTACCTGGAAACACCATATATTTT. Translation gives CASRKESLPGNTIYF. The chain combines TRBV6-1 with TRBJ1-3; D unresolved. This CDR3 has 15 amino acids. The germline V gene encodes CDR1 MNHNS and CDR2 SASEGT. The germline V and J ends were trimmed by 6 bases and 2 bases, with 14 bases remaining between them.

CDR3 DNA: TGTGCCAGCAGTGAAATAGGGGGGCAGGGCGGTCAGCCCCAGCATTTT. This gives the protein CASSEIGGQGGQPQHF. V and J are TRBV6-1 and TRBJ1-5; a possible D gene is TRBD1 (6 bases). Trimming pared 2 bases from V and 6 bases from J, leaving 17 bases between. The germline V gene has CDR1 MNHNS and CDR2 SASEGT. This CDR3 has 16 residues.